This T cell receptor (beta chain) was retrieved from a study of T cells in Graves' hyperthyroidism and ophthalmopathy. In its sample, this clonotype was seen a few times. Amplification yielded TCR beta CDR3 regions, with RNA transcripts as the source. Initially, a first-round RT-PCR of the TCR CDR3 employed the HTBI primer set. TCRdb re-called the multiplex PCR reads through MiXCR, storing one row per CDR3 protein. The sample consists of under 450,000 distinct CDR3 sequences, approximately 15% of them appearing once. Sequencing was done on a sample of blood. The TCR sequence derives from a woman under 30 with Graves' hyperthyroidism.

In DNA form, the CDR3 reads TGCAGCGTTCAGGGGGCTGGCTATGGCTACACCTTC. Protein: CSVQGAGYGYTF. The V and J genes are TRBV29-1 and TRBJ1-2; TRBD1 matches 8 bases. This CDR3 spans 12 amino acids. CDR1 and CDR2 from the germline V gene are SQVTM and ANQGSEA. J lost 4 bases, V lost 5 bases, and 3 bases had no gene match.